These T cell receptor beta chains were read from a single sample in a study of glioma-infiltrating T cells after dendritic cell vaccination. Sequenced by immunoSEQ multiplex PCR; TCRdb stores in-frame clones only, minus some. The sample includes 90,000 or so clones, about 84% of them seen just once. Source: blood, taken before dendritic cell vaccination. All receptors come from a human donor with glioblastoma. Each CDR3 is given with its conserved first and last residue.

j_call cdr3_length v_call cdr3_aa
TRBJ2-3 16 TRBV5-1 CASRTYRDRATDTQYF
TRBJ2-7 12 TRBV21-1 CASSKDADKQYF
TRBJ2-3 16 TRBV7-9 CASSSLAGVDTDTQYF
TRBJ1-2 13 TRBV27 CASSFTGGYGYTF
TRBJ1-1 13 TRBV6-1 CASLFLRDTEAFF
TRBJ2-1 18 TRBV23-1 CASSQSQLAGISYNEQFF
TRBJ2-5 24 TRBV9 CASTWRVRDPVLRARHAGLETQYF
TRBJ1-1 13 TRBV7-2 CACRGAGGTEAFF
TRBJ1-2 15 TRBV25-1 CASRPQGAQGYGYTF
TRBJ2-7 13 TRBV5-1 CASSLGRVQEQYF